The rows below give T cell receptor beta chains drawn from one sample of a study of blood T cell repertoires in COVID-19. Sequencing used immunoSEQ multiplex PCR; TCRdb keeps in-frame clones, though not all of them. Of about 100,000 clones in the sample, about nine tenths were seen once. The sequenced sample was peripheral blood. The receptors here all came from a human donor with active COVID-19. The donor label of this sample is uncertain. Each CDR3 is given with its conserved first and last residue. Only part of the rows carry a size: once, few, many, or a class if the clone is expanded.

abundance	v_gene	CDR3aa
.	TRBV9	CASSVGPQGGSPLHF
.	TRBV2	CASSAAGGGADTQYF
.	TRBV7-8	CASTPGGTMNTEAFF
.	TRBV9	CASSLERFGELFF
few	TRBV6-4	CASSDGAGSSGANVLTF
.	TRBV6-1	CASSEYRLDTEAFF
.	TRBV3-1/TRBV3-2	CASSQGQGAGEAFF
.	TRBV24-1	CATSGGPEANYGYTF
.	TRBV5-4	CASSRQGRISGNTIYF
.	TRBV19	CASSHWTGGGNTEAFF
.	TRBV3-1/TRBV3-2	CASSHRDRGTPRTDTQYF
.	TRBV5-5	CASSLVLSRSTYEQYF